The 9 T cell receptor beta chains reported below all come from one sample, sequenced in a study of control samples from healthy donors and cancer patients. The repertoire was sequenced with immunoSEQ multiplex PCR; TCRdb's copy has only in-frame clones and lacks some. The data contain about 38,000 clones, more than 70% of them singletons. Sequencing was done on a sample of PBMCs. The receptors were gathered from a woman aged 60-70 years with lung cancer.

This clone is deemed large. This chain joins TRBV7-9 and TRBJ1-5; 7 bases fit TRBD1. V lost 4 bases, J lost 0 bases, and 6 bases stayed unmatched. This CDR3 is built from 16 residues. Germline-derived CDR1 and CDR2 are SEHNR and FQNEAQ (reference sequence). In nucleotides, the CDR3 is TGTGCCAGCAGCTCCCCAGGGACAGATAGCAATCAGCCCCAGCATTTT. Protein sequence: CASSSPGTDSNQPQHF.

The genes are TRBV7-3 and TRBJ1-1; tentative D call: TRBD1 (5 bases). The CDR3 is 14 amino acids. CDR1 SGHTA and CDR2 FQGTGA come from the germline V gene. With 7 bases removed from V and 0 bases from J, the gap between germline ends came to 12 bases. CDR3 DNA sequence: TGTGCCAGCAACGAAGGGGTGATGAACACTGAAGCTTTCTTT. This translates into CASNEGVMNTEAFF.

The chain recombines TRBV6-6 with TRBJ2-3; possibly TRBD2 for D (6 bases). Trimming took off 0 bases at V and 2 bases at J, with 12 bases between the two ends. This CDR3 contains 16 residues. Germline loops: CDR1 MNHNY, CDR2 SVGAGI (reference sequence). The DNA of the CDR3 is TGTGCCAGCAGTTACTCCGGGACTCTTCACACAGATACGCAGTATTTT. It yields the protein CASSYSGTLHTDTQYF.

The gene calls are TRBV29-1 and TRBJ2-3; D remains ambiguous. The germline V gene encodes CDR1 SQVTM and CDR2 ANQGSEA. This CDR3 comprises 11 residues. The ends were cut back, 7 bases at V and 5 bases at J, with 10 bases in the middle. The CDR3 region is CSAEEQDTQYF. As DNA, the CDR3 is TGCAGCGCAGAGGAGCAAGATACGCAGTATTTT.

The chain couples TRBV25-1 to TRBJ1-2; D is unclear. V gave up 4 bases and J gave up 6 bases, with 6 bases separating them. Per the germline V gene, CDR1 is MGHDK and CDR2 is SYGVNS. There are 11 residues in the CDR3. The CDR3 sequence is CASSAKNGYTF. The CDR3 coding sequence is TGTGCCAGCAGTGCCAAGAATGGCTACACCTTC.

This clone was picked up a small number of times. The chain is built from TRBV7-3 and TRBJ2-1; either TRBD1 or TRBD2 may fit D (6 bases each). Germline loops: CDR1 SGHTA, CDR2 FQGTGA. V lost 6 bases to trimming and J lost 8 bases, with 17 bases between them. The CDR3 runs to 14 residues. The CDR3 DNA is TGTGCCAGCAGTTGGGGGGCTAGCACCCATGAGCAGTTCTTC. Translating it yields CASSWGASTHEQFF.

The V call is TRBV18, the J call TRBJ1-2, with 11 bases lining up with TRBD1. Per the germline V gene, CDR1 is KGHSH and CDR2 is LQKENI. CDR3 length: 13 amino acids. V gave up 3 bases and J gave up 8 bases; unmatched junction bases: 2. CDR3 sequence reads: CASSPDRGRGYTF. For the CDR3, the DNA is TGTGCCAGCTCACCGGACAGGGGGCGCGGCTACACCTTC.

The chain combines TRBV5-1 with TRBJ2-1; D may be TRBD1 or TRBD2 (5 bases each). The CDR3 runs 16 residues. Trimming removed 1 base from V and 4 bases from J, with 15 bases in between. Germline CDR1 SGHRS, CDR2 YFSETQ. DNA of the CDR3: TGCGCCAGCAGCTTGACGCCCGGGACCGTTTACAATGAGCAGTTCTTC. Its protein product is CASSLTPGTVYNEQFF.

This chain joins TRBV2 and TRBJ1-5; the D is unclear. CDR3 length: 11 amino acids. V was trimmed by 8 bases and J by 4 bases, leaving 6 bases between them. CDR1 is SNHLY, CDR2 FYNNEI, per germline. The CDR3, as DNA: TGTGCCAGCGGCTTAAATCAGCCCCAGCATTTT. Protein sequence: CASGLNQPQHF.